The 24 T cell receptor beta chains given below trace back to one sample, sequenced in a study of T-cell reconstitution after alpha-beta-depleted transplantation in children (dated by TCRdb to the mid-2010s). The library relied on PCR. This sample was sequenced with an Illumina HiSeq 2500. TCR library preparation used molecular barcoding, with unique molecular identifiers applied to normalize quantification of the TCRbeta repertoire. Through fastp at Q25 and MiXCR, TCRdb rebuilt clones from the public reads, retaining in-frame beta chains. Every entry covers one CDR3 protein and lists the most common genes and DNA from its rows. The sample table lists about half a million distinct CDR3 sequences, about 12% of them with a count of one. Jointly, the top ten make up around 6% of the sample. The sequenced sample was PBMCs from the stem cell graft donor, obtained from the stem cell graft. All receptors come from a human donor who donated a stem cell graft to a child with combined immunodeficiency.

This clonotype was counted only a few times. The gene calls are TRBV12-3 or TRBV12-4 and TRBJ1-6; 8 positions match TRBD1. J lost 5 bases, V lost 6 bases, and 6 bases had no gene match. The CDR3 totals 15 residues. CDR3 protein: CASSRTGGNNSPLHF. The CDR3 nucleotides read TGTGCCAGCAGCCGAACAGGGGGAAATAATTCACCCCTCCACTTT.

This clonotype was seen repeatedly, ten times or more. This chain links TRBV27 with TRBJ2-1; 8 positions match TRBD1. The CDR3 is 15 residues long. The V and J ends lost 5 bases and 2 bases, in that order; junction bases with no gene match: 5. The germline V gene encodes CDR1 MNHEY and CDR2 SMNVEV (reference sequence). DNA for the CDR3: TGTGCCAGCAGTCTCAGGACAGGGCCCTACAATGAGCAGTTCTTC. The encoded protein is CASSLRTGPYNEQFF.

The chain uses TRBV6-1 and TRBJ2-6, with 7 nucleotides matching TRBD2. The CDR3 covers 17 residues. Looked up from germline, CDR1 is MNHNS and CDR2 is SASEGT. After removal of 6 bases from V and 0 bases from J, the junction contained 8 bases not matched to a gene. Written as DNA, the CDR3 is TGTGCCAGCAGCGGAGCGGGAATTGGCTCTGGGGCCAACGTCCTGACTTTC. Translation: CASSGAGIGSGANVLTF.

V gene TRBV20-1 combines with J gene TRBJ2-3; 9 bases align to TRBD2. The V gene end was trimmed by 4 bases and the J gene end by 0 bases; junction bases not matched to a gene: 5. Germline CDR1 and CDR2: DFQATT and SNEGSKA (reference sequence). This CDR3 region has 15 residues. CDR3 sequence: CSANEAGGSTDTQYF. In DNA form, the CDR3 reads TGCAGTGCTAACGAAGCGGGAGGAAGCACAGATACGCAGTATTTT.

The rearrangement joins TRBV5-1 to TRBJ2-1; D not certain. Germline lookup yields CDR1 SGHRS and CDR2 YFSETQ. Trimming stripped 3 bases from V and 4 bases from J, with 11 bases between. The length of the CDR3 is 14 residues. CDR3 in DNA: TGCGCCAGCAGCTCGGAGACAAATTACAATGAGCAGTTCTTC. Its protein product is CASSSETNYNEQFF.

The chain recombines TRBV11-2 with TRBJ2-5; D possibly matches TRBD1 or TRBD2 (5 bases each). V was shortened by 0 bases and J by 5 bases, with 19 bases between the two germline ends. Germline V gives CDR1 SGHAT, CDR2 FQNNGV. This CDR3 spans 17 amino acids. In DNA form, the CDR3 reads TGTGCCAGCAGCTTAGAGTCCCGGGGACGGGAACGGGAGACCCAGTACTTC. Protein: CASSLESRGRERETQYF.

This clonotype was counted a few times. The rearrangement uses TRBV27 and TRBJ1-4; D is unresolved. The CDR3 contains 14 residues. Trimming left V 6 bases short and J 7 bases short, with 15 bases between. In germline, CDR1 is MNHEY, CDR2 SMNVEV (reference sequence). CDR3 in DNA: TGTGCCAGCAGCCAGGTTCTCCGGGGTGAAAAACTGTTTTTT. Translating gives CASSQVLRGEKLFF. Using reference TRBV27 and TRBJ1-4 for the parts outside the CDR3, the full variable domain is EAQVTQNPRYLITVTGKKLTVTCSQNMNHEYMSWYRQDPGLGLRQIYYSMNVEVTDKGDVPEGYKVSRKEKRNFPLILESPSPNQTSLYFCASSQVLRGEKLFFGSGTQLSVL.

This clonotype was seen only a few times. This sequence joins TRBV6-2 or TRBV6-3 and TRBJ2-7; 9 bases match TRBD2. The CDR3 has 15 amino acids. Germline V lookup: CDR1 MNHEY, CDR2 SVGEGT. V shed 6 bases and J 4 bases; nucleotides not matched to a gene: 10. The CDR3 here is CASRGSGSFLYEQYF. CDR3 in DNA: TGTGCCAGCAGAGGTAGCGGGAGCTTTTTGTACGAGCAGTACTTC.

This clonotype was detected many times. The chain is built from TRBV9 and TRBJ1-5, with unresolved D. V was trimmed by 0 bases and J by 5 bases, leaving 9 bases between them. The germline V gene encodes CDR1 SGDLS and CDR2 YYNGEE. The CDR3 covers 14 residues. The CDR3 DNA follows: TGTGCCAGCAGCGTAGGCAGAGAGGATCAGCCCCAGCATTTT. Amino acid sequence: CASSVGREDQPQHF.

This clonotype appeared many times. This chain joins TRBV24-1 and TRBJ2-2, with no clear D. CDR1 and CDR2 (germline): KGHDR, SFDVKD. This CDR3 is 13 amino acids long. Trimming stripped 3 bases from V and 1 base from J, with 2 bases between. The CDR3 reads CATSDQNTGELFF. In DNA form, the CDR3 reads TGTGCCACCAGTGATCAGAACACCGGGGAGCTGTTTTTT.

This clonotype has more than one count but fewer than ten. J is TRBJ2-6 and V is TRBV12-3 or TRBV12-4, with D perhaps matching TRBD1 or TRBD2 (6 bases each). This CDR3 region has 17 residues. V was pared by 5 bases and J by 4 bases, with 18 bases between. The CDR3 reads CASSPRPGARGANVLTF. The CDR3 nucleotides are TGTGCCAGCAGTCCCCGGCCGGGGGCCCGAGGGGCCAACGTCCTGACTTTC.

The CDR3 DNA sequence: TGTGCCAGCAGCCGACTAGCGGGAGGGAACACCGGGGAGCTGTTTTTT. It is translated as CASSRLAGGNTGELFF. This chain uses TRBV6-2 or TRBV6-3 with TRBJ2-2; 13 bases agree with TRBD2. J lost 1 base, V lost 6 bases, and 2 bases had no gene match. This CDR3 has 16 residues. Germline values: CDR1 MNHEY, CDR2 SVGEGT.

This clonotype was observed a handful of times. The J gene is TRBJ2-4, the V gene TRBV5-1, with 8 bases that match TRBD1. The CDR3 runs to 15 residues. Trimming removed 4 bases from V and 7 bases from J; junction bases left unmatched: 10. Germline loops: CDR1 SGHRS, CDR2 YFSETQ. For the CDR3, the DNA is TGCGCCAGCAGCGGAAACCCACAGGGGGACAACATTCAGTACTTC. As protein: CASSGNPQGDNIQYF.

The table lists this clonotype with many counts. V usage is TRBV29-1 and J usage is TRBJ1-5; D might be TRBD1 (5 bases). The germline V gene has CDR1 SQVTM and CDR2 ANQGSEA. CDR3 length equals 13 residues. V was cut by 4 bases and J by 4 bases, with 11 bases left in between. CDR3 sequence reads: CSVGRDRNQPQHF. The DNA for the CDR3 is TGCAGCGTTGGACGGGACCGAAATCAGCCCCAGCATTTT.

The chain has TRBV27 and TRBJ2-1; 10 bases are shared with TRBD2. V lost 0 bases, J lost 8 bases, and 7 bases stayed unmatched. Germline V gene lookup returns CDR1 MNHEY and CDR2 SMNVEV (reference sequence). This CDR3 is built from 16 residues. The CDR3 DNA follows: TGTGCCAGCAGTTTATCTCCAGCGGGGGGGCCTTATGAGCAGTTCTTC. This translates into CASSLSPAGGPYEQFF.

This clonotype has more than one count but fewer than ten. V gene TRBV7-9 combines with J gene TRBJ1-1, with D possibly TRBD1 on 6 matching bases. The CDR3 covers 15 residues. The germline CDR1 and CDR2 sequences are SEHNR and FQNEAQ (reference sequence). Deletions cut 3 bases from V and 2 bases from J, with 13 bases between. CDR3 DNA sequence: TGTGCCAGCAGCTTCGGACCAGGGGCTAACACTGAAGCTTTCTTT. Protein sequence: CASSFGPGANTEAFF.

This clonotype was observed a few times. J is TRBJ2-7 and V is TRBV25-1; D remains unclear. The CDR3 spans 14 residues. Germline-derived CDR1 and CDR2 are MGHDK and SYGVNS. Trimming took 5 bases from V and 3 from J, leaving 14 bases between them. The CDR3 sequence is CASSKHSGNYEQYF. Written as DNA, the CDR3 is TGTGCCAGCAGTAAACATTCAGGAAACTACGAGCAGTACTTC.

The table lists this clonotype with a few counts. This chain joins TRBV27 and TRBJ2-3, with D perhaps TRBD2 (7 bases). Germline assignment: CDR1 MNHEY and CDR2 SMNVEV (reference sequence). V lost 0 bases, J lost 0 bases, and 10 bases lay in between. The CDR3 length is 16 residues. The CDR3 protein is CASSLSGRGSTDTQYF. In DNA, the CDR3 is TGTGCCAGCAGTTTATCGGGGAGGGGGAGCACAGATACGCAGTATTTT.

With respect to this clonotype: Germline and junction disagree at one end, which may indicate a read error. The J gene is TRBJ2-7, the V gene TRBV12-3 or TRBV12-4; TRBD2 is a possible D gene (6 bases). CDR3 length equals 14 residues. Here the CDR3 reads CVSRLGENSYEQYF. In nucleotides, the CDR3 is TGTGTCAGCAGACTAGGGGAGAACTCCTACGAGCAGTACTTC.

CDR3 DNA: TGCAGTGCTAGTCACTTAGAGACCCAGTACTTC. Protein sequence: CSASHLETQYF. The chain has TRBV20-1 and TRBJ2-5; D remains unclear. CDR1 DFQATT and CDR2 SNEGSKA come from the germline V gene (reference sequence). CDR3 length equals 11 residues. With 3 bases removed from V and 4 bases from J, the gap between germline ends came to 6 bases.

This clonotype was detected a few times. The chain has TRBV20-1 and TRBJ1-3; D gene ambiguous. Trimming removed 2 bases at V and 2 bases at J, with 13 bases between. This CDR3 has 15 residues. Germline V gene sequence: CDR1 DFQATT, CDR2 SNEGSKA (reference sequence). The CDR3 region is CSARSIAATGNTIYF. The CDR3 DNA reads TGCAGTGCTAGATCGATCGCAGCGACTGGAAACACCATATATTTT.

In its sample, this clonotype was seen a few times. The chain has TRBV28 and TRBJ2-3; TRBD1 might be the D (7 bases). Germline V gene data show CDR1 as MDHEN and CDR2 as SYDVKM. V gave up 5 bases and J gave up 4 bases, with 16 bases separating them. The CDR3 loop spans 15 amino acids. The CDR3 loop reads CASSRGFRGADTQYF. The CDR3 DNA sequence: TGTGCCAGCAGTCGTGGTTTCAGGGGGGCAGATACGCAGTATTTT.

This clonotype was seen more than once but under ten times. This sequence joins TRBV29-1 and TRBJ2-2, with 13 bases that match TRBD2. This CDR3 region has 18 residues. V lost 2 bases to trimming and J lost 5 bases; unmatched junction nucleotides: 11. The germline V gene has CDR1 SQVTM and CDR2 ANQGSEA. In DNA, the CDR3 is TGCAGCGTTGAACCGCGGGGGGGACTAGCGGGGAGTACCGGGGAGCTGTTTTTT. This codes for CSVEPRGGLAGSTGELFF.

This clonotype was counted only a few times. This chain uses TRBV6-1 with TRBJ2-7; 9 bases are a match to TRBD1. J lost 3 bases, V lost 8 bases, and 5 bases had no gene match. This CDR3 spans 13 amino acids. Germline loops: CDR1 MNHNS, CDR2 SASEGT. The CDR3 region has the DNA TGTGCCAGCCGGACAGGGGAGAACTACGAGCAGTACTTC. It specifies CASRTGENYEQYF.